A single sample is the source of the 3 T cell receptor beta chains below, sequenced in a study of OX40 agonist ivuxolimab in advanced cancers. Only in-frame clones appear in the TCRdb table, and some are missing; sequencing was by immunoSEQ multiplex PCR. The sample holds 110,000 or so clones, around 93% seen once. The sample was CD4+ or CD8+ T cells sorted from blood, taken in a trial of the OX40 agonist ivuxolimab. These receptors were collected from an adult with an advanced solid tumor such as melanoma, head and neck, liver or kidney cancer.

The chain is built from TRBV9 and TRBJ2-2; possible D gene TRBD1, 5 bases. Germline CDR1 and CDR2: SGDLS and YYNGEE. Trimming shortened V by 0 bases and J by 0 bases, and 6 bases separated the two germline ends. The CDR3 has 15 amino acids. The CDR3 reads CASSVGQPNTGELFF. In DNA form, the CDR3 reads TGTGCCAGCAGCGTAGGACAGCCGAACACCGGGGAGCTGTTTTTT.

This CDR3 is CASSPGQGREKLFF. The CDR3 region has the DNA TGTGCCAGCAGCCCGGGACAGGGGCGAGAAAAACTGTTTTTT. The gene calls are TRBV5-4 and TRBJ1-4; 10 bases match TRBD1. The CDR3 runs 14 residues. The J segment lost 8 bases and the V segment lost 4 bases, leaving 5 bases of the junction unmatched. Germline V gene sequence: CDR1 SGHNT, CDR2 YYREEE (reference sequence).

This clone was seen a single time. This chain joins TRBV6-5 and TRBJ2-7; D might be TRBD2 (5 bases). Trimming left V 4 bases short and J 0 bases short, with 10 bases between. CDR1 and CDR2 from the germline V gene are MNHEY and SVGAGI. The CDR3 loop spans 14 amino acids. The CDR3 DNA reads TGTGCCAGCAGTTCAACGGGGAGCTCCTACGAGCAGTACTTC. Its translation is CASSSTGSSYEQYF.